This is a list of T cell receptor beta chains from one sample in a study of blood T cell repertoires in COVID-19. Data came from immunoSEQ multiplex PCR; TCRdb stores just in-frame clones and leaves some out. The sample lists hundreds of thousands of clones; 88% were seen once. Material: peripheral blood. The receptor source for this set is a woman aged 50 to 60 with COVID-19, enrolled during active disease. Each CDR3 is given with its conserved first and last residue. D genes are given only for firm matches. For some rows the clone size is stated as once, few or many, or as a class when expanded; others skip it.

cdr3_nt cdr3_aa v_call clone_size d_call j_call cdr3_length
TGCGCCAGCAGCTTGGCCGGGGGGGTCGAGCAGTACTTC CASSLAGGVEQYF TRBV5-1 - TRBD2 TRBJ2-7 13
TGTGCCACCAGCCCGGACAGGGGGAGTGAAAAACTGTTTTTT CATSPDRGSEKLFF TRBV15 - TRBD1 TRBJ1-4 14
TGCGCCAGCAGGGAACTACAGGGGGACTATGGCTACACCTTC CASRELQGDYGYTF TRBV10-2 - TRBD1 TRBJ1-2 14
TGTGCCAGCAGCCAAATGACAGGGTCAAATGAAGCTTTCTTT CASSQMTGSNEAFF TRBV5-4 - TRBD1 TRBJ1-1 14
TGTGCCAGCAGTTTGGCGGGTGATCAGCCCCAGCATTTT CASSLAGDQPQHF TRBV12-3/TRBV12-4 - - TRBJ1-5 13
TGTGCCAGCAGCTTGGCAGGGCGTGAGGAAAAACTGTTTTTT CASSLAGREEKLFF TRBV5-4 - - TRBJ1-4 14
TGTGCCAGTAGCCCCGGGGTAGTTGTCACGCAGTATTTT CASSPGVVVTQYF TRBV19 - - TRBJ2-3 13
TGTGCCAGCAGCCACCCTATGTATGAGCAGTTCTTC CASSHPMYEQFF TRBV7-9 - - TRBJ2-1 12
TGTGCCAGCAGCTTAGCGGGGGCGGGGAACACTGAAGCTTTCTTT CASSLAGAGNTEAFF TRBV7-8 - - TRBJ1-1 15
TGTGCCAGCTCCTTAAAGGGGGATACGCAGTATTTT CASSLKGDTQYF TRBV6-5 - - TRBJ2-3 12
TGTGCCAGCACCCTTAGTGGAGGGGTGAACACTGAAGCTTTCTTT CASTLSGGVNTEAFF TRBV6-5 - - TRBJ1-1 15
TGTGCCAGCAGTGAAGGCCCCAGGTCCGGGGAGCTGTTTTTT CASSEGPRSGELFF TRBV2 - - TRBJ2-2 14
TGTGCCAGCAGTTCTGGCCGTGGTGAAAAACTGTTTTTT CASSSGRGEKLFF TRBV6-5 - - TRBJ1-4 13
TGCGCCAGCAGCCAAGAGACTAGCGGGGGGCCGGGAGAGACCCAGTACTTC CASSQETSGGPGETQYF TRBV4-1 - TRBD2 TRBJ2-5 17
TGTGCCAGCAGTTTTGGGTTCCGGGGGACCCAGTACTTC CASSFGFRGTQYF TRBV12-3/TRBV12-4 - - TRBJ2-5 13
TGTGCCAGTAGTATCTCGCCCAGCGGGGGGCAGGAGCAGTTCTTC CASSISPSGGQEQFF TRBV19 - TRBD2 TRBJ2-1 15
TGTGCCACCAGGACAGGGGGTGCAGATACGCAGTATTTT CATRTGGADTQYF TRBV24-1 - TRBD1 TRBJ2-3 13
TGTGCCTGGAGTAGGCAGGGGCCAAACGCTTATGGCTACACCTTC CAWSRQGPNAYGYTF TRBV30 once - TRBJ1-2 15
TGTGCCAGCAGCGTGATAGCGGCCCGCACAGATACGCAGTATTTT CASSVIAARTDTQYF TRBV9 - - TRBJ2-3 15
TGTGCCAGCTCACCCCGACAGGGGGACGCTGAAGCTTTCTTT CASSPRQGDAEAFF TRBV18 - TRBD1 TRBJ1-1 14
TGTGCCTGGAGCGCCCCCTCGGGGACACCAACCAACTACGAGCAGTACTTC CAWSAPSGTPTNYEQYF TRBV30 - - TRBJ2-7 17
TGTGCCAGCAGCTTCTCCAGGGGCCTTTCACCCCTCCACTTT CASSFSRGLSPLHF TRBV5-6 - - TRBJ1-6 14
TGTGCCAGCAGCTTCGGGGGAACTCTCTACGAGCAGTACTTC CASSFGGTLYEQYF TRBV5-6 - - TRBJ2-7 14
TGTGCCAGCTCACCTCGTCGGGGGGGTGAAGCTTTCTTT CASSPRRGGEAFF TRBV18 once - TRBJ1-1 13
TGTGCCAGCAGTCGCCACTCCGGGGGCTCCTACGAGCAGTACTTC CASSRHSGGSYEQYF TRBV28 - - TRBJ2-7 15
TGTGCCAGCAGTTACCCTCCCGGCGGACTCAATGAGCAGTTCTTC CASSYPPGGLNEQFF TRBV6-5 - - TRBJ2-1 15
TGTGCCAGCAGCATCCTAAGGGGAAACACTGAAGCTTTCTTT CASSILRGNTEAFF TRBV28 - - TRBJ1-1 14
TGCAGCGTTGAAAAGGGCGGGGTGGGCGATACGCAGTATTTT CSVEKGGVGDTQYF TRBV29-1 - - TRBJ2-3 14
TGTGCCAGCAGCCCGGGACAGTTAAACTATGGCTACACCTTC CASSPGQLNYGYTF TRBV7-3 - TRBD1 TRBJ1-2 14
TGTGCCAGCAGCCCCGGGACTAGCGGGGGGGCCTGGCCTACGCAGTATTTT CASSPGTSGGAWPTQYF TRBV3-1/TRBV3-2 - TRBD2 TRBJ2-3 17
TGTGCCACCAGCAGAGATTCCGGGGGGGAGACCCAGTACTTC CATSRDSGGETQYF TRBV15 - TRBD2 TRBJ2-5 14
TGTGCCAGCAGCTTGATCTTATTGAGGGAGGGAATTCGCGAGCAGTACTTC CASSLILLREGIREQYF TRBV5-8 - TRBD2 TRBJ2-7 17
TGTGCCAGCAGCCAAGCCTGGGACAGATTCGGCTCTGGAAACACCATATATTTT CASSQAWDRFGSGNTIYF TRBV4-2 - TRBD1 TRBJ1-3 18
TGTGCCAGCAGTGGGACAGGGTTGGGTGGCTACACCTTC CASSGTGLGGYTF TRBV12-3/TRBV12-4 - TRBD1 TRBJ1-2 13
TGCGCCAGCAGCTTGGGAAGGACAGGGGACGCTTTCTTT CASSLGRTGDAFF TRBV5-1 - TRBD1 TRBJ1-1 13
TGTGCCAGCAGCTCCTCACCAGGGGACAGGGGCTATGGCTACACCTTC CASSSSPGDRGYGYTF TRBV7-9 - TRBD1 TRBJ1-2 16
TGTGCCAGCTCCCGGGGGGTATATTACGAGCAGTACTTC CASSRGVYYEQYF TRBV25-1 - TRBD2 TRBJ2-7 13